What follows is one TCR beta chain and its context. The sample belongs to a study of glioma-infiltrating T cells after dendritic cell vaccination. The germline V and J ends were trimmed by 5 bases and 5 bases, with 12 bases remaining between them. Germline assignment: CDR1 PRHDT and CDR2 FYEKMQ (reference sequence). The CDR3 has 13 residues. Method: immunoSEQ multiplex PCR; TCRdb's copy keeps in-frame clones and lacks some. The sample carries about 82,000 clones, over 85% recorded once. The source of this sequence is a human donor with glioblastoma. V and J are TRBV13 and TRBJ1-2; D is perhaps TRBD1 (5 bases). Sequences were derived from blood, sampled before dendritic cell vaccination. This CDR3 is CASSRQNIYGYTF. CDR3 coding DNA: TGTGCCAGCAGCCGACAGAATATTTATGGCTACACCTTC.